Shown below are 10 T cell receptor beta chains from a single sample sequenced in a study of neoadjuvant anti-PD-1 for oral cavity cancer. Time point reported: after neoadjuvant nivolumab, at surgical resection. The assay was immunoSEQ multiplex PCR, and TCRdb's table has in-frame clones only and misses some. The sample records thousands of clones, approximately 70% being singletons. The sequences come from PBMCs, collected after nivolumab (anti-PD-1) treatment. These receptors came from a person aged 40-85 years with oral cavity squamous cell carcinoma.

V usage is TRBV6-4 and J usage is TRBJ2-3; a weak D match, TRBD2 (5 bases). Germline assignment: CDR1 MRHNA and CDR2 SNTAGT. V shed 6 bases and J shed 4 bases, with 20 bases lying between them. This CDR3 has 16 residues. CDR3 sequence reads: CASRAPIGEESDTQYF. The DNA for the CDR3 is TGTGCCAGCAGAGCCCCCATCGGGGAAGAATCAGATACGCAGTATTTT.

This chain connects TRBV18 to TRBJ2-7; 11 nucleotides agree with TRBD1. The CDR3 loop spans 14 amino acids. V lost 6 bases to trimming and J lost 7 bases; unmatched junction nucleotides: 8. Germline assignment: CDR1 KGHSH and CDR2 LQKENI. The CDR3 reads CASSHGQGAHEQYF. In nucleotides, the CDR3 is TGTGCCAGCTCTCATGGACAGGGGGCGCATGAGCAGTACTTC.

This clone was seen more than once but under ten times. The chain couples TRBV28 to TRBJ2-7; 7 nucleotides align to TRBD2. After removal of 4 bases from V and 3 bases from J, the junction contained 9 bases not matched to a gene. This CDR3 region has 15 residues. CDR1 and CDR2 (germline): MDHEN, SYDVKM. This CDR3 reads CASSSGWLAVYEQYF. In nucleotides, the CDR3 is TGTGCCAGCAGTTCGGGTTGGCTAGCGGTCTACGAGCAGTACTTC.

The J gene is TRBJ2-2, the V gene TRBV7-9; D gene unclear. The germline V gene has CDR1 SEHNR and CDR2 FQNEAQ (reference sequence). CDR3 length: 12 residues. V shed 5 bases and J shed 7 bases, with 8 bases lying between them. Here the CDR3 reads CASSLDGGELFF. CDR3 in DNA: TGTGCCAGCAGCCTCGATGGCGGGGAGCTGTTTTTT.

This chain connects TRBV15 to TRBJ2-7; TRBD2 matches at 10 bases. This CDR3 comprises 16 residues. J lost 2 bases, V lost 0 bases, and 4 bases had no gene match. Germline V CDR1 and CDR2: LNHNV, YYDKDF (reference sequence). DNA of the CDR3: TGTGCCACCAGCAGAGAACGGACTAGCGGAGCCTACGAGCAGTACTTC. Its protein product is CATSRERTSGAYEQYF.

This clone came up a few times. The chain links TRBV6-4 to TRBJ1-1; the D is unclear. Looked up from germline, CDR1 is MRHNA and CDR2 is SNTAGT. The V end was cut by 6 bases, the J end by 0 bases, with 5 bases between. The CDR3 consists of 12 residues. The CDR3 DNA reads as TGTGCCAGCAGGGGAGTGAACACTGAAGCTTTCTTT. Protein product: CASRGVNTEAFF.

The CDR3 bases are TGCAGCGTTGCGACGGGCGGGGCGGCAGATACGCAGTATTTT. It codes for CSVATGGAADTQYF. The chain combines TRBV29-1 with TRBJ2-3; perhaps TRBD2 as D (6 bases). V lost 4 bases and J 4 bases, leaving 15 bases between the germline ends. The CDR3 has 14 residues. In germline, CDR1 is SQVTM, CDR2 ANQGSEA.

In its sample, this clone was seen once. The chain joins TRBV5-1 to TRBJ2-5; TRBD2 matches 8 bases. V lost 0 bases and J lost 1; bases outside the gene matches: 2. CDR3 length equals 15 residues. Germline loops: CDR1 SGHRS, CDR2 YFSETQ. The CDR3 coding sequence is TGCGCCAGCAGCTTGGACGGGACTAGCCAAGAGACCCAGTACTTC. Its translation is CASSLDGTSQETQYF.

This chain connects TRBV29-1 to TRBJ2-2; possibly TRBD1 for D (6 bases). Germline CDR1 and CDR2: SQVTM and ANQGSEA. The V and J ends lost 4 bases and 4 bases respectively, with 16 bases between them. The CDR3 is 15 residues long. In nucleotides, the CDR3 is TGCAGCGTTGGTACCGGGACGACAGGCACCGGGGAGCTGTTTTTT. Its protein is CSVGTGTTGTGELFF.

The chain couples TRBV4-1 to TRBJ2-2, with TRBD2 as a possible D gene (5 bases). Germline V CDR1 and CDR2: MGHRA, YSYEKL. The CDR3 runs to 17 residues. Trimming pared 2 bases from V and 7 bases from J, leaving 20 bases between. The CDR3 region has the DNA TGCGCCAGCAGCCAAAGTTTGGTACCCGGGGTGGTCGGGGAGCTGTTTTTT. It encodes CASSQSLVPGVVGELFF.